This T cell receptor (beta chain) was captured by sequencing in a study of blood T cell repertoires in COVID-19. CDR1 is WNHNN and CDR2 is SYGVQD in the germline V gene (reference sequence). V was clipped by 0 bases and J by 3 bases, with 7 bases between them. The CDR3 covers 14 residues. Original data processing: Amplification of reference gene primers provided the estimated nucleated cell counts. Clones were sequenced by immunoSEQ multiplex PCR, and TCRdb holds only the in-frame ones, with some missing. That table is the source of V, J and clone size, and D and trimming were worked out from the DNA. Altogether 150,000 to 200,000 clones are present, more than 75% being singletons, with the ten largest covering about a sixth.

This TCR was recovered from a woman aged 50 to 65 with acute COVID-19. The V and J genes are TRBV10-1 and TRBJ2-3, with D uncertain. The sample comprised PBMCs or T cells enriched from blood (not recorded which). This CDR3 is CASSESLVTDTQYF. CDR3 nucleotides: TGCGCCAGCAGTGAGTCGTTAGTGACAGATACGCAGTATTTT.